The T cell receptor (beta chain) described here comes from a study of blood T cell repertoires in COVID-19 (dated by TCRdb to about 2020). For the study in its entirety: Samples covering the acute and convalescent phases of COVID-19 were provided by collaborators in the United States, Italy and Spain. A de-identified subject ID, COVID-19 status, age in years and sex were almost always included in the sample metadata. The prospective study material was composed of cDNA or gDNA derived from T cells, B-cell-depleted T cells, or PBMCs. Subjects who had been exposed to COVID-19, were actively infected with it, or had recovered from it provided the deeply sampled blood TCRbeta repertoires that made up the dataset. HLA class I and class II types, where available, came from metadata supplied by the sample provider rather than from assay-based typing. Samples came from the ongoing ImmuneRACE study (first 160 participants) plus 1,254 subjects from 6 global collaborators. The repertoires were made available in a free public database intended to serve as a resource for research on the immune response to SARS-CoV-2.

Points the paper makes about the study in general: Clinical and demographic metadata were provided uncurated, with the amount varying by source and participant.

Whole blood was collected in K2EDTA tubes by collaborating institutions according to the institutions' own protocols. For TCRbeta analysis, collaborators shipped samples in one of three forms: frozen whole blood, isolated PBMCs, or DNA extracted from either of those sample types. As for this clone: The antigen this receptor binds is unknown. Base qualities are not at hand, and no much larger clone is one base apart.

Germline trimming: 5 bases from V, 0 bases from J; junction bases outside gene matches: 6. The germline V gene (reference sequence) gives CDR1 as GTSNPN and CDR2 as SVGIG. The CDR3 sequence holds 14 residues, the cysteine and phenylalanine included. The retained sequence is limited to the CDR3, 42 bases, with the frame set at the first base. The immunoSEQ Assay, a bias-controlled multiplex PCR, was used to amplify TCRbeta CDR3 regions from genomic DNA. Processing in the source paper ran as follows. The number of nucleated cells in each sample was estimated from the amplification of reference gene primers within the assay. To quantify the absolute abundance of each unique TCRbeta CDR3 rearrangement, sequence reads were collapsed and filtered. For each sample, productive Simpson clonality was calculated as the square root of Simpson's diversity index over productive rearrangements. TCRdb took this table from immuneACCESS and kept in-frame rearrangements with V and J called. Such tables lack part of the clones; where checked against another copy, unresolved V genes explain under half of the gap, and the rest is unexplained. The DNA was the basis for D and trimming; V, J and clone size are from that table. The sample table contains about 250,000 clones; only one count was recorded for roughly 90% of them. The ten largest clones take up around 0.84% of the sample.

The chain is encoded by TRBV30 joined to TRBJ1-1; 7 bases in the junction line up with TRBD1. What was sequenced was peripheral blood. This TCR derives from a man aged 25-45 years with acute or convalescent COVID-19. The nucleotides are TGTGCCTGGGAGTGGGACAGTGTGAACACTGAAGCTTTCTTT. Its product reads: CAWEWDSVNTEAFF.